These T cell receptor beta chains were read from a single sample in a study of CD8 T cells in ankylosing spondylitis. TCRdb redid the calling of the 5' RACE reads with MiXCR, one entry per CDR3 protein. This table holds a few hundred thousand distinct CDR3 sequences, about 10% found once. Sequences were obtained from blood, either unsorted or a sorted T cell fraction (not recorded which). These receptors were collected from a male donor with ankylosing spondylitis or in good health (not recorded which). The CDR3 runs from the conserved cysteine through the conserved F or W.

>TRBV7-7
CASSLYGMGETQYF
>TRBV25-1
CASGEPGTANQPQHF
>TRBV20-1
CSARDPGASGQPQHF
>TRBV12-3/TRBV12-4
CASRGQGGDEQYF
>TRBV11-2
CASSLGTFYNEQFF
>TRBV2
CASTAGGPEVTDTQYF
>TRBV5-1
CASSPFLAGGEGAKNIQYF
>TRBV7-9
CASSVRDSPYEQYF
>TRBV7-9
CANPTALSGANVLTF
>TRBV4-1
CASSPRLPRSEGYTF
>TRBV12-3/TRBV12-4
CASSLAVAGPFTDTQYF
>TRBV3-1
CASSQDLGQREQYF
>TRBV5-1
CASRLGDRAYEQYF
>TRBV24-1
CATSGTPYNEQFF
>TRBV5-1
CASSGSEPLNTEAFF
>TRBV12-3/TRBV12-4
CASSVYDRGGELFF
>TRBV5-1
CASSPTGPNGYTF
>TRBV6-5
CASSYRVAGGSPYEQYF
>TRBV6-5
CASSRVGNQPQHF
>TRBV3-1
CASSQSYGGAETQYF